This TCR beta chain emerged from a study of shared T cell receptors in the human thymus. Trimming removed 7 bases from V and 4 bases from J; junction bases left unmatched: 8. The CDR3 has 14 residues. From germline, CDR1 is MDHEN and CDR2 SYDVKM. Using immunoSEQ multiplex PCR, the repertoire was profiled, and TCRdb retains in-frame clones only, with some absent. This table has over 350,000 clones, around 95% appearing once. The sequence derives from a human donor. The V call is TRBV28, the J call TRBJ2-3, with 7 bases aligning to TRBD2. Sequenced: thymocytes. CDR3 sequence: CASIAGVVPDTQYF. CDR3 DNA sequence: TGTGCCAGCATCGCGGGAGTCGTCCCAGATACGCAGTATTTT. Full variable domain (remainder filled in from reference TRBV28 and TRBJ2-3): DVKVTQSSRYLVKRTGEKVFLECVQDMDHENMFWYRQDPGLGLRLIYFSYDVKMKEKGDIPEGYSVSREKKERFSLILESASTNQTSMYLCASIAGVVPDTQYFGPGTRLTVL.